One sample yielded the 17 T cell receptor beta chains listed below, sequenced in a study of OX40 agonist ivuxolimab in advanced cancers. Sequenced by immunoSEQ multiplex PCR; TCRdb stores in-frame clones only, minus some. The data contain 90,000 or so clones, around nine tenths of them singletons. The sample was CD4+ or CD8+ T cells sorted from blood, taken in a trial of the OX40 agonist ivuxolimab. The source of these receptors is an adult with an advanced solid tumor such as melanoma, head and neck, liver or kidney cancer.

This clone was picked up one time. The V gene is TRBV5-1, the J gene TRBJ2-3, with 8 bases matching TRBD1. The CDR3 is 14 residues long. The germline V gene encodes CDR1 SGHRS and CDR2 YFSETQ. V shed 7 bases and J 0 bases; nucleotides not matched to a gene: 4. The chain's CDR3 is CASGGQASTDTQYF. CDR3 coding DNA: TGCGCCAGCGGGGGACAGGCCAGCACAGATACGCAGTATTTT.

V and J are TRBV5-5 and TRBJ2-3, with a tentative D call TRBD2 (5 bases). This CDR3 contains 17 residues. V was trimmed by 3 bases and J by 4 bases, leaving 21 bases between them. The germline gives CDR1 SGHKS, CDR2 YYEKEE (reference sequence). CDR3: CASSSPAGFLSADTQYF. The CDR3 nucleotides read TGTGCCAGCAGCTCCCCGGCGGGTTTTTTGAGCGCAGATACGCAGTATTTT. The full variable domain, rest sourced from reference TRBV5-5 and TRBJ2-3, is DAGVTQSPTHLIKTRGQQVTLRCSPISGHKSVSWYQQVLGQGPQFIFQYYEKEERGRGNFPDRFSARQFPNYSSELNVNALLLGDSALYLCASSSPAGFLSADTQYFGPGTRLTVL.

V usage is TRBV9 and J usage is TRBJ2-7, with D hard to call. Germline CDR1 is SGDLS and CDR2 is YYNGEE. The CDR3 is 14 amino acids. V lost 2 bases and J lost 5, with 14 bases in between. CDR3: CASSVRVVGHEQYF. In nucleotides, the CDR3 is TGTGCCAGCAGCGTCCGAGTAGTCGGCCACGAGCAGTACTTC.

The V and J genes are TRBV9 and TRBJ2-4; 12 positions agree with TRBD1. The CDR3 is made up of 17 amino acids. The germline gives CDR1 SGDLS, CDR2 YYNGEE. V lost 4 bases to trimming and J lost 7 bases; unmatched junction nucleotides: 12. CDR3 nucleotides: TGTGCCAGCAGCCCACGGACCGGGACAGGGGGCTTGAACATTCAGTACTTC. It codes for CASSPRTGTGGLNIQYF.

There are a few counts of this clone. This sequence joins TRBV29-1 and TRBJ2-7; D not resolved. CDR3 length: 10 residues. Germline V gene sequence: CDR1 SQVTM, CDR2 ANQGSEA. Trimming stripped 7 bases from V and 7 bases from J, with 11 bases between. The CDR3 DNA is TGCAGCGCTAGGGTGAGAGAGCAGTACTTC. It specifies CSARVREQYF.

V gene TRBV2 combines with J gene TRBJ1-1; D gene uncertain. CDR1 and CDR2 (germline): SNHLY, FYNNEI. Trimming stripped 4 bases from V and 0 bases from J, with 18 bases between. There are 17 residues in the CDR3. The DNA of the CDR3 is TGTGCCAGCAGTGCCCGGCCTACGGATCTAATGAACACTGAAGCTTTCTTT. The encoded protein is CASSARPTDLMNTEAFF.

CDR3 in amino acids: CASSSSPGLAGQNTDTQYF. Written as DNA, the CDR3 is TGCGCCAGCAGCTCCAGCCCCGGACTAGCGGGACAAAACACAGATACGCAGTATTTT. This chain connects TRBV5-1 to TRBJ2-3, with 12 bases lining up with TRBD2. Germline CDR1 and CDR2: SGHRS and YFSETQ. The CDR3 runs 19 residues. V shed 3 bases, J shed 2 bases, and the junction held 13 bases outside the gene matches.

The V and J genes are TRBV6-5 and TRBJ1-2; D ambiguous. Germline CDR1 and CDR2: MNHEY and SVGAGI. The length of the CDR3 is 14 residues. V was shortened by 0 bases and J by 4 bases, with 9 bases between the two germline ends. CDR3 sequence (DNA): TGTGCCAGCAGTTACTCCTATACAGCCTATGGCTACACCTTC. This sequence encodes CASSYSYTAYGYTF.

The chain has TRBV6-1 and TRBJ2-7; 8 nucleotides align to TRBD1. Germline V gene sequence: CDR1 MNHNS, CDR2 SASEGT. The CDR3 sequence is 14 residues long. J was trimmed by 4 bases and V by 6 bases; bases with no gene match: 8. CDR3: CASRPGGRGYEQYF. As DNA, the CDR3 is TGTGCCAGCAGACCAGGGGGCAGGGGTTACGAGCAGTACTTC.

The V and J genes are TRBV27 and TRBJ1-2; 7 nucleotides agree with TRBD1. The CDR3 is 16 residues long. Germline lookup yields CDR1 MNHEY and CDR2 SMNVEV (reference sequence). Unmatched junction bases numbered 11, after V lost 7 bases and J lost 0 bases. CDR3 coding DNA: TGTGCCAGCACCTTCCTTTCGGGACAGACTAACTATGGCTACACCTTC. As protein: CASTFLSGQTNYGYTF.

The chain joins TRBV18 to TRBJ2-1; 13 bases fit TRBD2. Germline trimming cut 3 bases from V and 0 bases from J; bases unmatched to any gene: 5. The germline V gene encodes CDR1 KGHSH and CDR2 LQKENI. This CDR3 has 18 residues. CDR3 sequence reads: CASSPGLAGAISYNEQFF. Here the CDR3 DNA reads TGTGCCAGCTCACCCGGACTAGCGGGAGCCATCTCCTACAATGAGCAGTTCTTC. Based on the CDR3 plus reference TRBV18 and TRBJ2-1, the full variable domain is NAGVMQNPRHLVRRRGQEARLRCSPMKGHSHVYWYRQLPEEGLKFMVYLQKENIIDESGMPKERFSAEFPKEGPSILRIQQVVRGDSAAYFCASSPGLAGAISYNEQFFGPGTRLTVL.

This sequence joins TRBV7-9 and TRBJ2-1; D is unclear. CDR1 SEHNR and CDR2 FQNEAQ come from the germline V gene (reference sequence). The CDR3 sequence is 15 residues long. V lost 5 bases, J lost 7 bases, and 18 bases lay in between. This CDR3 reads CASSPPFRLGNEQFF. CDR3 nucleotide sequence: TGTGCCAGCAGCCCCCCTTTTCGCCTGGGGAATGAGCAGTTCTTC.

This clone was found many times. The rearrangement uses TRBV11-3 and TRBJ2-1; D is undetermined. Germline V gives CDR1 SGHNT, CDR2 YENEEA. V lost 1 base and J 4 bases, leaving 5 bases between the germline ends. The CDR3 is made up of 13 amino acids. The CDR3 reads CASSLGSYNEQFF. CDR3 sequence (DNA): TGTGCCAGCAGCTTAGGATCGTACAATGAGCAGTTCTTC.

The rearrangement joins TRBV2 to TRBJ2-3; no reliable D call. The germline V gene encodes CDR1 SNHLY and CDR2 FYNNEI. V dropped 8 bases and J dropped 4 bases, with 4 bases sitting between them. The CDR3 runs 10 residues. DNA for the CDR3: TGTGCCAGCGGCCCAGATACGCAGTATTTT. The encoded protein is CASGPDTQYF.

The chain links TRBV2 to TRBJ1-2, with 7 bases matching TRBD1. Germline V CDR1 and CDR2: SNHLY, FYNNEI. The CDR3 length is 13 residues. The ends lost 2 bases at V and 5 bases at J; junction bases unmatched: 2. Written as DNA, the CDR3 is TGTGCCAGCAGTGAACCAGGGGGATATGGCTACACCTTC. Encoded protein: CASSEPGGYGYTF.

CDR3 in amino acids: CASSGRQGALGNTIYF. The CDR3 DNA sequence: TGTGCCAGCAGCGGGAGACAGGGGGCGCTTGGAAACACCATATATTTT. The chain has TRBV9 and TRBJ1-3; 10 bases are shared with TRBD1. CDR1 is SGDLS and CDR2 is YYNGEE in the germline V gene. The V and J ends lost 3 bases and 3 bases, in that order; junction bases with no gene match: 6. This CDR3 has 16 amino acids.

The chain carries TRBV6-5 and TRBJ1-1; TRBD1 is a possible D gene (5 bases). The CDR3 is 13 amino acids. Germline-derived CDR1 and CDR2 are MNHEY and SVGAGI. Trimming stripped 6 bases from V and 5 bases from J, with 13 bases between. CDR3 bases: TGTGCCAGCAGCCCCAGGGTAAGGACTGAAGCTTTCTTT. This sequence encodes CASSPRVRTEAFF.